A single sample gave rise to the 26 T cell receptor beta chains below, sequenced in a study of a mutant IDH1 vaccine in newly diagnosed glioma. Here immunoSEQ multiplex PCR was the method, and the copy in TCRdb shows in-frame clones only, minus some. The table lists roughly 25,000 clones, more than 85% of them singletons. Documented time point: baseline, week 1 (first vaccination visit). Treatment indicated: pre-vaccination baseline after standard-of-care therapy. The material was PBMCs, obtained from a glioma patient treated with radiotherapy, temozolomide or both. The receptor set was obtained from a man under 40 with glioma.

The chain is built from TRBV7-2 and TRBJ2-7, with TRBD2 as a possible D gene (6 bases). V was cut by 5 bases and J by 2 bases, with 16 bases left in between. CDR1 and CDR2 from the germline V gene are SGHTA and FQGNSA. This CDR3 has 15 residues. The CDR3 sequence is CASSPPGRGTYEQYF. CDR3 nucleotides: TGTGCCAGCAGCCCCCCTGGGCGGGGTACCTACGAGCAGTACTTC.

The chain couples TRBV29-1 to TRBJ2-4, with 9 nucleotides matching TRBD1. The V and J ends lost 6 bases and 1 base, in that order; junction bases with no gene match: 7. This CDR3 comprises 15 residues. From germline, CDR1 is SQVTM and CDR2 ANQGSEA. CDR3 in amino acids: CSVRDRGSAKNIQYF. DNA of the CDR3: TGCAGCGTCCGCGACAGGGGGTCGGCCAAAAACATTCAGTACTTC.

This clone came up once. The chain employs TRBV5-1 and TRBJ2-7, with D tentatively TRBD2 (5 bases). The germline gives CDR1 SGHRS, CDR2 YFSETQ. Trimming took 2 bases from V and 3 from J, leaving 18 bases between them. The CDR3 is made up of 16 amino acids. The CDR3 bases are TGCGCCAGCAGCTTCTCGTTTGGCGGGCCAAACTACGAGCAGTACTTC. It codes for CASSFSFGGPNYEQYF.

The genes are TRBV23-1 and TRBJ1-2; perhaps TRBD1 as D (6 bases). TRBV23-1 is given ORF status, its function remaining uncertain. The CDR3 is 13 amino acids. Trimming took off 6 bases at V and 4 bases at J, with 12 bases between the two ends. CDR3 residues: CASRNREPYGYTF. The DNA for the CDR3 is TGCGCCAGCAGGAACAGGGAACCCTATGGCTACACCTTC.

The rearrangement links TRBV19 to TRBJ2-5; possible D gene TRBD1, 6 bases. CDR3 length: 17 residues. Trimming left V 3 bases short and J 2 bases short, with 19 bases between. Germline CDR1 and CDR2: LNHDA and SQIVND (reference sequence). CDR3 sequence (DNA): TGTGCCAGTAGTATGGCCCTCTCGACAGGACTTCAAGAGACCCAGTACTTC. This encodes CASSMALSTGLQETQYF.

The chain joins TRBV6-5 to TRBJ2-5; possibly TRBD1 for D (6 bases). The CDR3 runs 14 residues. V was cut by 6 bases and J by 9 bases, with 20 bases left in between. CDR1 and CDR2 from the germline V gene are MNHEY and SVGAGI. CDR3 sequence: CASSLVVQGQPQYF. The CDR3 DNA sequence: TGTGCCAGCAGCCTCGTCGTACAGGGACAACCCCAGTACTTC.

The V gene is TRBV5-4, the J gene TRBJ1-1; D is unresolved. This CDR3 contains 13 residues. With 4 bases removed from V and 2 bases from J, the gap between germline ends came to 9 bases. Looked up from germline, CDR1 is SGHNT and CDR2 is YYREEE (reference sequence). The CDR3 nucleotides read TGTGCCAGCAGCCGTACTCGAAACACTGAAGCTTTCTTT. As protein: CASSRTRNTEAFF.

Note on this clone: Distinct nucleotide sequences in the sample also encode this CDR3. The rearrangement links TRBV25-1 to TRBJ1-1; 8 nucleotides align to TRBD1. The junction had 5 bases not matched to a gene; V was cut back by 0 bases and J by 2 bases. Germline V CDR1 and CDR2: MGHDK, SYGVNS. CDR3 length: 16 residues. CDR3: CASSEYSDRANTEAFF. The CDR3 DNA sequence: TGTGCCAGCAGTGAATATTCGGACAGGGCCAACACTGAAGCTTTCTTT.

The chain has TRBV19 and TRBJ1-5, with a weak D call TRBD1 (5 bases). The V gene lost 4 bases and the J gene lost 4 bases, with 11 bases spanning the gap. The CDR3 runs to 14 residues. Germline V CDR1 and CDR2: LNHDA, SQIVND (reference sequence). CDR3 in amino acids: CASSKWGGNQPQHF. CDR3 bases: TGTGCCAGTAGTAAGTGGGGGGGAAATCAGCCCCAGCATTTT.

The genes are TRBV19 and TRBJ1-5; the match to TRBD1 covers 10 bases. This CDR3 has 15 amino acids. V lost 2 bases to trimming and J lost 7 bases; unmatched junction nucleotides: 5. CDR1 and CDR2 (germline): LNHDA, SQIVND (reference sequence). CDR3 in DNA: TGTGCCAGTAGTATAAGTGAGACAGGGGGCCAGCCCCAGCATTTT. Translated, it gives CASSISETGGQPQHF. Supplemented by reference TRBV19 and TRBJ1-5, the full variable domain reads DGGITQSPKYLFRKEGQNVTLSCEQNLNHDAMYWYRQDPGQGLRLIYYSQIVNDFQKGDIAEGYSVSREKKESFPLTVTSAQKNPTAFYLCASSISETGGQPQHFGDGTRLSIL.

This rearrangement joins TRBV9 to TRBJ1-5, with TRBD1 as a possible D gene (5 bases). V gave up 3 bases and J gave up 7 bases, with 17 bases separating them. The CDR3 contains 15 residues. CDR1 and CDR2 from the germline V gene are SGDLS and YYNGEE. In DNA form, the CDR3 reads TGTGCCAGCAGCGCTTCTACGACAGCGGGGCAGCCCCAGCATTTT. The encoded protein is CASSASTTAGQPQHF.

The chain recombines TRBV5-1 with TRBJ2-7; 9 nucleotides align to TRBD1. CDR1 is SGHRS, CDR2 YFSETQ, per germline. V shed 5 bases and J 1 base; nucleotides not matched to a gene: 7. The CDR3 spans 15 residues. CDR3 coding DNA: TGCGCCAGCAGAGGAGGGGACAGGGCGTCCTACGAGCAGTACTTC. Translation: CASRGGDRASYEQYF.

V is TRBV19 and J is TRBJ1-5; the D gene is possibly TRBD1 (5 bases). Germline V gene sequence: CDR1 LNHDA, CDR2 SQIVND (reference sequence). Deletions cut 3 bases from V and 6 bases from J, with 18 bases between. The CDR3 spans 16 residues. The CDR3 DNA sequence: TGTGCCAGTAGTATCAATGGGGCAGGGACGGGTCAGCCCCAGCATTTT. Its translation is CASSINGAGTGQPQHF.

The rearrangement joins TRBV5-4 to TRBJ2-1; weak D call: TRBD2 (6 bases). The CDR3 is made up of 15 amino acids. The V and J ends lost 1 base and 1 base respectively, with 9 bases between them. In germline, CDR1 is SGHNT, CDR2 YYREEE (reference sequence). The CDR3 spells CASSLQAGSYNEQFF. As DNA, the CDR3 is TGTGCCAGCAGCTTGCAAGCGGGTTCCTACAATGAGCAGTTCTTC. The entire variable domain, with the rest obtained from reference TRBV5-4 and TRBJ2-1, is as follows: ETGVTQSPTHLIKTRGQQVTLRCSSQSGHNTVSWYQQALGQGPQFIFQYYREEENGRGNFPPRFSGLQFPNYSSELNVNALELDDSALYLCASSLQAGSYNEQFFGPGTRLTVL.

The gene calls are TRBV5-1 and TRBJ2-1; D gene uncertain. V was trimmed by 4 bases and J by 0 bases, leaving 11 bases between them. Germline V gene sequence: CDR1 SGHRS, CDR2 YFSETQ. CDR3 length equals 15 residues. CDR3 in DNA: TGCGCCAGCAGCCCCGACTTGAGCTCCTACAATGAGCAGTTCTTC. It encodes CASSPDLSSYNEQFF.

The V and J genes are TRBV12-5 and TRBJ1-5; D unclear. V was cut by 0 bases and J by 7 bases, with 10 bases left in between. CDR1 LGHNT and CDR2 FRNRAP come from the germline V gene. This CDR3 is built from 14 residues. Written as DNA, the CDR3 is TGTGCTAGTGGTTTGGTAGCAGGATGGCAGCCCCAGCATTTT. Translation: CASGLVAGWQPQHF.

The J gene is TRBJ2-2, the V gene TRBV18; D remains unclear. The V and J ends lost 2 bases and 4 bases respectively, with 5 bases between them. Germline V gene sequence: CDR1 KGHSH, CDR2 LQKENI. The CDR3 runs to 13 residues. The CDR3 region is CASSPEVTGELFF. The CDR3 DNA sequence: TGTGCCAGCTCACCAGAGGTCACCGGGGAGCTGTTTTTT.

The chain carries TRBV5-1 and TRBJ1-1; 7 nucleotides align to TRBD1. Germline V lookup: CDR1 SGHRS, CDR2 YFSETQ. This CDR3 is 13 amino acids long. V was clipped by 5 bases and J by 4 bases; unmatched bases: 5. CDR3 loop: CASRETGTTEAFF. The CDR3 DNA reads TGCGCCAGCAGGGAGACAGGGACCACTGAAGCTTTCTTT.

V and J are TRBV5-4 and TRBJ2-7; a possible D gene is TRBD1 (6 bases). V was trimmed by 0 bases and J by 2 bases, leaving 9 bases between them. CDR1 SGHNT and CDR2 YYREEE come from the germline V gene (reference sequence). This CDR3 has 14 amino acids. CDR3: CASSLEAGAYEQYF. The CDR3 region has the DNA TGTGCCAGCAGCTTGGAGGCAGGGGCCTACGAGCAGTACTTC.

The chain links TRBV27 to TRBJ1-2; 8 bases fit TRBD1. CDR3 length: 13 residues. The J segment lost 4 bases and the V segment lost 8 bases, leaving 6 bases of the junction unmatched. Germline loops: CDR1 MNHEY, CDR2 SMNVEV (reference sequence). The CDR3 bases are TGTGCCAGCGGGGACAGGACCCTCTATGGCTACACCTTC. Its protein is CASGDRTLYGYTF.

The chain has TRBV4-1 and TRBJ1-3, with D unresolved. Trimming left V 0 bases short and J 0 bases short, with 6 bases between. The CDR3 contains 15 residues. The germline V gene has CDR1 MGHRA and CDR2 YSYEKL. The CDR3 bases are TGCGCCAGCAGCCAAGAGGGCGCCTCTGGAAACACCATATATTTT. It codes for CASSQEGASGNTIYF.

The sample holds a few counts of this clone. This chain links TRBV19 with TRBJ1-5; D remains ambiguous. Deletions cut 6 bases from V and 7 bases from J, with 16 bases between. The CDR3 consists of 14 residues. Germline V gene data show CDR1 as LNHDA and CDR2 as SQIVND (reference sequence). As DNA, the CDR3 is TGTGCCAGTAGCCCAAGTGGGTTACGGCAGCCCCAGCATTTT. The encoded protein is CASSPSGLRQPQHF.

The chain recombines TRBV9 with TRBJ2-1; D is ambiguous. Germline V gives CDR1 SGDLS, CDR2 YYNGEE. Trimming removed 0 bases from V and 9 bases from J, with 10 bases in between. The CDR3 contains 13 residues. The CDR3: CASSVGRSTEQFF. CDR3 coding DNA: TGTGCCAGCAGCGTAGGTAGGTCGACTGAGCAGTTCTTC.

This clone has only a few counts. The chain employs TRBV18 and TRBJ1-2; D remains ambiguous. Trimming took 4 bases from V and 5 from J, leaving 11 bases between them. Germline values: CDR1 KGHSH, CDR2 LQKENI. CDR3 size: 13 residues. The CDR3 bases are TGTGCCAGCTCACTTCTCGACTGGTATGGCTACACCTTC. Its protein is CASSLLDWYGYTF.

The genes are TRBV5-6 and TRBJ1-1; 9 positions match TRBD1. Germline V lookup: CDR1 SGHDT, CDR2 YYEEEE. J lost 0 bases, V lost 1 base, and 4 bases had no gene match. The CDR3 contains 16 residues. CDR3 region: CASSLLGTGLNTEAFF. The CDR3 region has the DNA TGTGCCAGCAGCTTGCTAGGGACAGGGCTGAACACTGAAGCTTTCTTT.

This chain uses TRBV11-2 with TRBJ2-7; D is undetermined. CDR1 and CDR2 from the germline V gene are SGHAT and FQNNGV. The ends were cut back, 0 bases at V and 2 bases at J, with 8 bases in the middle. The CDR3 runs to 14 residues. The CDR3 DNA is TGTGCCAGCAGCTTAGAAGTAGCCCCCTACGAGCAGTACTTC. This sequence encodes CASSLEVAPYEQYF.